This T cell receptor beta chain was identified in a study of human T cells and chemical hapten exposure (dated by TCRdb to the early 2020s). In the study overall: For sensitization, 2% DPC in acetone was applied to a roughly 2 cm by roughly 2 cm area of upper inner arm skin. Weekly therapeutic DPC doses were additionally applied to the scalp of patients throughout the roughly 24-week study period. Patch testing on the upper back used Finn chambers containing 0.01% DPC, with scoring done after 6 days according to International Contact Dermatitis Research Group standards. Libraries were pooled for sequencing, and per-sample TCR yields varied mainly because of small differences in library volumes within the pool. Peripheral blood TCR repertoire changes were tracked in vivo in alopecia patients during primary and secondary sensitization to the hapten diphenylcyclopropenone (DPC). The mostly female patient cohort included alopecia areata with under or over 50% scalp involvement, alopecia totalis and alopecia universalis. Blood samples were taken from patients before sensitization (week 0) and then at 2, 6 and about 24 weeks after DPC sensitization. For TCR sequencing, blood came from 25 to 35 alopecia patients at anywhere from one to four time points (pre-sensitization, 2, 6 and 24 weeks). Summary of the overall study and its limitations: Significantly more large CDR3 similarity clusters were formed by expanded TCRs than by pre-sensitization or healthy control sets, consistent with antigen-driven responses. Repeated subsampling changed both the strength of the expansion versus patch-test correlation and the threshold at which that correlation became significant. All patients had alopecia, a presumed autoimmune disease, so their immune response might differ from that of healthy individuals. The number of TCRs above 1 in 1000 frequency did not change with DPC sensitization; there was no evidence of global repertoire structure alterations. A positive correlation was found between the number of PT1 expanded TCRs and patch test score, with significance reached at thresholds 8, 16 and 32 but not 4.

The library was prepared using RACE. The run used a NextSeq 500. During library preparation, unique molecular identifiers were attached to individual cDNA molecules so that TCRs could be counted quantitatively and reproducibly. Each blood RNA sample was used to sequence both TCR alpha and TCR beta chains. The source study handled its data this way. Samples had a median of 95,638 TCRs, with a range from roughly 23,224 to 750,000. V, J and CDR3 annotation of the TCR reads was carried out using the Decombinator software suite. Every sample was subsampled to the same number of TCRs (28,000) for the PS versus PT1 abundance plots. Expanded TCRs were defined as absent before sensitization and observed at least eight times at the 2-week time point. The public reads were reanalyzed by TCRdb: fastp trimming at Q25, MiXCR alignment, in-frame beta chains only. A single entry per CDR3 protein holds the most common genes and DNA from its merged rows. TCRdb assigned the V and J calls; the authors' analysis was not used. This sample comprises tens of thousands of distinct CDR3 sequences, less than 15% of them detected only once. Approximately 4.6% of the sample goes to the ten largest clones.

As encoded in the germline V gene, CDR1 is SGHNT while CDR2 is YENEEA. V loses 2 bases at its end and J loses 6 bases; junction bases beyond the gene matches: 3. From the cysteine up to the phenylalanine, the CDR3 has a length of 13 residues. The retained sequence is limited to the CDR3, 39 bases, with the frame set at the first base. The time point tag for this specimen amounts to: pre-sensitization, week 0. What the treatment or condition label conveys for this sample: therapeutic diphenylcyclopropenone sensitization with weekly scalp DPC. Blood at each patch-test visit was drawn before the patch test was applied. Eligible patients were aged 18 to 70, diagnosed with alopecia, deemed suitable for DPC therapy, and excluded if pregnant. Total RNA was isolated from unfractionated whole blood collected in Tempus Blood RNA tubes. This clonotype was seen more than once but under ten times. The antigen this receptor binds is unknown. No much larger clone is present one base from it, and per-base qualities are unavailable.

This receptor was identified in a woman aged 50 to 60 with alopecia areata. Some clones in this sample may be carry-over from other donors' samples. The sample was whole blood, taken in connection with sensitization to the hapten diphenylcyclopropenone (DPC). The chain uses TRBV11-3 and TRBJ1-1; 7 middle bases align to TRBD1. The CDR3 is CASSLSGGAEAFF. The DNA reads as follows: TGTGCCAGCAGCTTATCAGGGGGAGCTGAAGCTTTCTTT.